The clone carrying this TCR beta chain was seen a few times. Antigen specificity is unknown. This specimen belongs to a study of response to subunit inactivated influenza vaccine. Study outcomes and limitations: It was the authors' suggestion that each seasonal influenza vaccination recruits few new T cells.

Germline CDR1 is KGHSH and CDR2 is LQKENI. This CDR3 has 16 residues. Germline trimming cut 8 bases from V and 0 bases from J; bases unmatched to any gene: 7. TCRdb redid the calling of the RT-PCR reads with MiXCR, one entry per CDR3 protein. The sample lists roughly 780,000 distinct CDR3 sequences; about 18% were seen once. This rearrangement joins TRBV18 to TRBJ2-4; 10 bases align to TRBD2. The sequence was obtained from a man over 45 who received an inactivated influenza vaccine. This specimen was PBMCs from blood, taken more than 4 days after vaccination. This chain's CDR3 is CASRSPSGGAKNIQYF. Here the CDR3 DNA reads TGTGCCAGCCGAAGCCCTAGCGGGGGAGCCAAAAACATTCAGTACTTC.